A selection of T cell receptor beta chains follows, all from one sample in a study of Ad26.COV2.S vaccination and SARS-CoV-2 variants. The protocol was immunoSEQ multiplex PCR, while the TCRdb copy is restricted to in-frame clones and leaves out a portion. Here the sample spans hundreds of thousands of clones, about 86% being singletons. This material consisted of peripheral blood, taken in a trial of Ad26.COV2.S vaccine versus placebo. The origin of the receptors is a person between 18 and 65 years old who received the Ad26.COV2.S COVID-19 vaccine or a placebo. Each CDR3 is given with its conserved first and last residue. A D gene is named only where the DNA matches it firmly. Size values are once, few and many counts, or a class for expanded clones, and some rows have none.

v_gene	d_gene	j_gene	abundance	CDR3nt	CDR3aa
TRBV11-2	TRBD1	TRBJ1-6	.	TGTGCCAGCAGCTTAGGAGGGACAGGGAAGGCGGCGAGGAATTCACCCCTCCACTTT	CASSLGGTGKAARNSPLHF
TRBV28	TRBD2	TRBJ2-5	.	TGTGCCAGCAGTTTTCCCCCCGAGGCTAGCGGGAAAGAGACCCAGTACTTC	CASSFPPEASGKETQYF
TRBV29-1	.	TRBJ1-6	.	TGCAGCGTTGAAGATCAGGGGCTGTATAATTCACCCCTCCACTTT	CSVEDQGLYNSPLHF
TRBV12-3/TRBV12-4	.	TRBJ2-3	.	TGTGCCAGCAGTTCCACAGGGTTCGATACGCAGTATTTT	CASSSTGFDTQYF
TRBV3-1/TRBV3-2	TRBD1	TRBJ2-6	.	TGTGCCAGCAGCCAAGAGATTGGGACAGGTTTCTCTGGGGCCAACGTCCTGACTTTC	CASSQEIGTGFSGANVLTF
TRBV10-3	.	TRBJ1-2	.	TGTGCCATCGTAGGAGGTGGAGATGGCTACACCTTC	CAIVGGGDGYTF
TRBV10-3	TRBD1	TRBJ2-7	.	TGTGCCATCAGTGAGTCGCCGGGACAGGGGGCGGGCGAGCAGTACTTC	CAISESPGQGAGEQYF
TRBV21-1	.	TRBJ2-7	.	TGTGCCAGCAGTCTTTTTACTGCGGTGCAGCGGGGGGGTTTCGAGCAGTACTTC	CASSLFTAVQRGGFEQYF
TRBV5-1	.	TRBJ1-3	.	TGCGCCAGCAGCTTGGCCCTGGGATCTCCTGGAAACACCATATATTTT	CASSLALGSPGNTIYF
TRBV18	TRBD1	TRBJ2-7	few	TGTGCCAGCTCACGGGACAGGGACGGATCCTACGAGCAGTACTTC	CASSRDRDGSYEQYF
TRBV19	TRBD2	TRBJ2-3	.	TGTGCCACCTCCGGTAGCGGGGGGAACTCAGATACGCAGTATTTT	CATSGSGGNSDTQYF
TRBV10-1	.	TRBJ1-6	.	TGCGCCAGCAGTGAGTTCTCTCCAGGTTTTGGTAATTCACCCCTCCACTTT	CASSEFSPGFGNSPLHF
TRBV7-2	TRBD2	TRBJ2-7	.	TGTGCCAGCAGCCCCAGACTAGCGGGAAGCGACGAGCAGTACTTC	CASSPRLAGSDEQYF
TRBV28	TRBD1	TRBJ1-1	once	TGTGCCAGCAGTTTTTGGACAGGACGTTCCTGGGGCACTGAAGCTTTCTTT	CASSFWTGRSWGTEAFF
TRBV19	.	TRBJ2-1	.	TGTGCCAGTAGGATGTTTTCCCGCTCCAATGAGCAGTTCTTC	CASRMFSRSNEQFF
TRBV5-4	.	TRBJ1-2	.	TGTGCCAGCAGCCCCGGGGGCCCTAACTATGGCTACACCTTC	CASSPGGPNYGYTF
TRBV19	.	TRBJ2-7	.	TGTGCCAGTAGTCCCGCAGGGTTCTACGAGCAATACTTC	CASSPAGFYEQYF
TRBV20-1	.	TRBJ1-5	few	TGCAGTGCTAGTTCAGGGCTAAATCAGCCCCAGCATTTT	CSASSGLNQPQHF
TRBV7-9	TRBD2	TRBJ2-3	.	TGTGCCAGCAGCCCCAGCGGGAGGGCTATAGCAGATACGCAGTATTTT	CASSPSGRAIADTQYF
TRBV4-3	.	TRBJ1-6	.	TGCGCCAGCAGCCAAGACCCAACCCGGGGGGCAAATAATTCACCCCTCCACTTT	CASSQDPTRGANNSPLHF
TRBV28	TRBD1	TRBJ2-3	once	TGTGCCAGCAGGGAGACAGGGGGCACAGATACGCAGTATTTT	CASRETGGTDTQYF
TRBV10-3	.	TRBJ1-2	.	TGTGCCATCAGTCCCCCGAATAACTATGGCTACACCTTC	CAISPPNNYGYTF
TRBV6-6	TRBD1	TRBJ2-1	.	TGTGCCAGCAATCCGGACAGGGGATACAATGAGCAGTTCTTC	CASNPDRGYNEQFF
TRBV28	.	TRBJ2-7	.	TGTGCCAGCAGCCCCCAGGGCGGCGGCTCCTACGAGCAGTACTTC	CASSPQGGGSYEQYF
TRBV11-2	.	TRBJ2-1	.	TGTGCCAGCAGCTTAAGGCGGCGGGGGCCTGTCTACAATGAGCAGTTCTTC	CASSLRRRGPVYNEQFF
TRBV6-2/TRBV6-3	.	TRBJ2-1	.	TGTGCCAGCAGTACAGGGCTCTCCTACAATGAGCAGTTCTTC	CASSTGLSYNEQFF
TRBV6-5	.	TRBJ1-4	once	TGTGCCAGCAGCCAAGGGCAGGGGTATGAAAAACTGTTTTTT	CASSQGQGYEKLFF
TRBV7-2	TRBD1	TRBJ2-5	once	TGTGCCAGCAGCCCCCGGCAGGGGGCCCCCGGTGGAAAGACCCAGTACTTC	CASSPRQGAPGGKTQYF
TRBV5-4	.	TRBJ1-2	.	TGTGCCAGCAGCCCGGATAGCCTTACCACTTACTATGGCTACACCTTC	CASSPDSLTTYYGYTF
TRBV4-2	.	TRBJ1-4	.	TGTGCCAGCAGCCAAATGGTACAGGGTGGTGAAAAACTGTTTTTT	CASSQMVQGGEKLFF
TRBV28	.	TRBJ2-7	.	TGTGCCAGCAGCACGAATCCCGGGCATAGCTCCTACGAGCAGTACTTC	CASSTNPGHSSYEQYF
TRBV6-2/TRBV6-3	.	TRBJ1-2	.	TGTGCCAGCAGCGTCCGTGTAAGGGGCGATGGCTACACCTTC	CASSVRVRGDGYTF
TRBV2	TRBD1	TRBJ2-7	.	TGTGCCAGCAGTCTCGGGACAGGGCCTTCCTACGAGCAGTACTTC	CASSLGTGPSYEQYF
TRBV12-3/TRBV12-4	.	TRBJ2-5	.	TGTGCCAGCAGTTGGGGAGAGACCCAGTACTTC	CASSWGETQYF
TRBV9	.	TRBJ2-3	.	TGTGCCAGCAGCACAGGCACAGATACGCAGTATTTT	CASSTGTDTQYF
TRBV28	.	TRBJ2-1	.	TGTGCCAGCATACAGAGCGGAGGAGCCTACAATGAGCAGTTCTTC	CASIQSGGAYNEQFF
TRBV2	.	TRBJ2-3	.	TGTGCCAGCAGTGAAGGCCGGGACGCCGCGGCAGATACGCAGTATTTT	CASSEGRDAAADTQYF
TRBV7-2	TRBD1	TRBJ1-3	.	TGTGCCAGCAGCCCCCAGGGGGCAATGGGAAACACCATATATTTT	CASSPQGAMGNTIYF